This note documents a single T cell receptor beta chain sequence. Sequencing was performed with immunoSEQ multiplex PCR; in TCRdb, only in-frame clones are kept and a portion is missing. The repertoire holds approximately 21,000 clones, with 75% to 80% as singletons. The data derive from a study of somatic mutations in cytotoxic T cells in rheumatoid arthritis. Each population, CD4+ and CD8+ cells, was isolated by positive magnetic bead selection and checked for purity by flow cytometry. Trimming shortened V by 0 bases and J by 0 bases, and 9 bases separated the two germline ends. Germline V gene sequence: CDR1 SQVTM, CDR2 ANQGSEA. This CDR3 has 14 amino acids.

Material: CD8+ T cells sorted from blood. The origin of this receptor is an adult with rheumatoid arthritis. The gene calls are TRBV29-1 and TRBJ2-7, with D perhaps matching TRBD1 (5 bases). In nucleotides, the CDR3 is TGCAGCGTTGAAGATCCAGGGCGCTCCTACGAGCAGTACTTC. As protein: CSVEDPGRSYEQYF.